The 15 T cell receptor beta chains listed next were all sequenced from one sample in a study of post-analysis software for immune sequencing data. Study conclusions and caveats: Among roughly 5 TRBV segments more frequent in patients than controls were TRBV5-6, TRBV5-1 and TRBV20-1.

cDNA libraries for TCR beta contained unique molecular identifiers. TCRdb fed the PCR reads into MiXCR, producing one record per CDR3 protein. In the table there are hundreds of thousands of distinct CDR3 sequences, about 27% of which are singletons. Their antigen targets remain unknown. The sequencing input was blood. The origin of the receptors is a girl aged 10 to 17 with multiple sclerosis.

The genes are TRBV11-2 and TRBJ1-1; D gene unclear. CDR3 length: 14 amino acids. Germline CDR1 and CDR2: SGHAT and FQNNGV. Trimming cost V 3 bases and J 6 bases, with 14 bases left between them. The CDR3 region has the DNA TGTGCCAGCAGCTTGTCAAAATCCCGGTCTGAAGCTTTCTTT. Encoded protein: CASSLSKSRSEAFF.

The chain recombines TRBV7-8 with TRBJ2-1; 7 bases agree with TRBD1. This CDR3 comprises 13 residues. CDR1 is SGHVS and CDR2 is FQNEAQ in the germline V gene. After removal of 4 bases from V and 8 bases from J, the junction contained 5 bases not matched to a gene. Here the CDR3 reads CASSYEQGHEQFF. The CDR3 bases are TGTGCCAGCAGCTACGAACAGGGGCATGAGCAGTTCTTC.

For this clonotype: Given a much more abundant clone one base away, this may be a read error. This chain links TRBV7-9 with TRBJ2-7; TRBD2 might be the D (5 bases). Trimming removed 7 bases from V and 7 bases from J, with 11 bases in between. The CDR3 runs 11 residues. CDR1 is SEHNR, CDR2 FQNEAQ, per germline (reference sequence). The CDR3 loop reads CASTHGDEQYF. Here the CDR3 DNA reads TGTGCCAGCACCCACGGGGATGAGCAGTACTTC.

This chain joins TRBV7-2 and TRBJ1-1, with TRBD1 matching 8 bases. The junction had 3 bases not matched to a gene; V was cut back by 2 bases and J by 7 bases. The CDR3 contains 13 residues. Looked up from germline, CDR1 is SGHTA and CDR2 is FQGNSA. The CDR3 DNA follows: TGTGCCAGCAGCTTAACCAGGGGGCATGAAGCTTTCTTT. This sequence encodes CASSLTRGHEAFF.

J is TRBJ1-5 and V is TRBV27; D remains unclear. V was trimmed by 1 base and J by 3 bases, leaving 4 bases between them. CDR1 and CDR2 (germline): MNHEY, SMNVEV (reference sequence). The length of the CDR3 is 13 residues. In DNA form, the CDR3 reads TGTGCCAGCAGTTTATATTTCAATCAGCCCCAGCATTTT. The encoded protein is CASSLYFNQPQHF.

This clonotype showed up just a few times. The V gene is TRBV6-8, the J gene TRBJ2-7, with 7 bases lining up with TRBD1. The CDR3 loop spans 15 amino acids. V shed 6 bases, J shed 3 bases, and the junction held 11 bases outside the gene matches. Per the germline V gene, CDR1 is MNHGY and CDR2 is SAAAGT. The CDR3, as DNA: TGTGCCAGCAGACCCCCTCGGACAGGACACTACGAGCAGTACTTC. Protein sequence: CASRPPRTGHYEQYF.

A note on this clonotype: A much more abundant neighbour one base away suggests this may be a read error. This chain joins TRBV20-1 and TRBJ1-2, with D possibly matching TRBD1 (5 bases). CDR1 is DFQATT, CDR2 SNEGSKA, per germline (reference sequence). The CDR3 runs to 12 residues. The germline V and J ends were trimmed by 4 bases and 1 base, with 7 bases remaining between them. The DNA for the CDR3 is TGCAGTGCTACCGGGGGTAACTATGGCTACACCTTC. Translation gives CSATGGNYGYTF.

CDR3 sequence (DNA): TGTGCCATCCTACAGGGGGCGGGGGATACGCAGTATTTT. Translated: CAILQGAGDTQYF. The chain is built from TRBV10-3 and TRBJ2-3; 9 nucleotides line up with TRBD1. CDR1 and CDR2 from the germline V gene are ENHRY and SYGVKD. The CDR3 length is 13 residues. The ends lost 8 bases at V and 6 bases at J; junction bases unmatched: 6.

The chain joins TRBV29-1 to TRBJ2-5; D might be TRBD2 (6 bases). Trimming shortened V by 3 bases and J by 2 bases, and 10 bases separated the two germline ends. The germline CDR1 and CDR2 sequences are SQVTM and ANQGSEA. CDR3 length equals 13 residues. The CDR3 loop is CSVDGGGQETQYF. Written as DNA, the CDR3 is TGCAGCGTTGACGGGGGTGGGCAAGAGACCCAGTACTTC.

This clonotype has just a few counts. The rearrangement joins TRBV20-1 to TRBJ2-5; 13 bases are shared with TRBD2. V trimming: 4 bases; J trimming: 1 base; junction bases outside the gene matches: 3. The CDR3 sequence is 15 residues long. From germline, CDR1 is DFQATT and CDR2 SNEGSKA (reference sequence). The CDR3 loop is CSATGTSGTQETQYF. DNA for the CDR3: TGCAGTGCTACCGGGACTAGCGGGACCCAAGAGACCCAGTACTTC.

This chain connects TRBV28 to TRBJ1-1, with D unresolved. The CDR3 contains 13 residues. Between the trimmed V and J ends, which lost 3 bases and 1 base, there was a span of 6 bases. CDR1 and CDR2 from the germline V gene are MDHEN and SYDVKM. CDR3 loop: CASSFWRNTEAFF. CDR3 sequence (DNA): TGTGCCAGCAGTTTTTGGCGGAACACTGAAGCTTTCTTT.

V gene TRBV9 combines with J gene TRBJ2-2; 8 nucleotides line up with TRBD2. Losses at the gene ends were 4 bases for V and 4 bases for J; bases not matched to a gene: 6. This CDR3 is built from 15 residues. CDR1 and CDR2 (germline): SGDLS, YYNGEE. Written as DNA, the CDR3 is TGTGCCAGCAGCCCCCGCCTAGCGGGCACCGGGGAGCTGTTTTTT. It codes for CASSPRLAGTGELFF.

V usage is TRBV20-1 and J usage is TRBJ1-5; TRBD1 matches at 10 bases. The V gene end was trimmed by 3 bases and the J gene end by 7 bases; junction bases not matched to a gene: 3. The CDR3 covers 13 residues. The germline CDR1 and CDR2 sequences are DFQATT and SNEGSKA (reference sequence). The CDR3 spells CSARGQGRQPQHF. The CDR3 nucleotides are TGCAGTGCTAGGGGACAGGGGAGGCAGCCCCAGCATTTT.

This clonotype was detected a few times. The chain joins TRBV5-1 to TRBJ2-7, with unresolved D. The length of the CDR3 is 12 residues. Germline values: CDR1 SGHRS, CDR2 YFSETQ. Trimming cost V 0 bases and J 5 bases, with 6 bases left between them. This CDR3 reads CASSLVGDEQYF. In DNA, the CDR3 is TGCGCCAGCAGCTTGGTTGGTGACGAGCAGTACTTC.

This clonotype was recorded once. The genes are TRBV20-1 and TRBJ1-4; 7 positions match TRBD1. Germline CDR1 DFQATT, CDR2 SNEGSKA (reference sequence). This CDR3 is built from 16 residues. Trimming took 4 bases from V and 3 from J; bases not matched to a gene: 11. CDR3 sequence: CSAIEGAAWANEKLFF. CDR3 DNA sequence: TGCAGTGCTATTGAGGGGGCGGCGTGGGCTAATGAAAAACTGTTTTTT.